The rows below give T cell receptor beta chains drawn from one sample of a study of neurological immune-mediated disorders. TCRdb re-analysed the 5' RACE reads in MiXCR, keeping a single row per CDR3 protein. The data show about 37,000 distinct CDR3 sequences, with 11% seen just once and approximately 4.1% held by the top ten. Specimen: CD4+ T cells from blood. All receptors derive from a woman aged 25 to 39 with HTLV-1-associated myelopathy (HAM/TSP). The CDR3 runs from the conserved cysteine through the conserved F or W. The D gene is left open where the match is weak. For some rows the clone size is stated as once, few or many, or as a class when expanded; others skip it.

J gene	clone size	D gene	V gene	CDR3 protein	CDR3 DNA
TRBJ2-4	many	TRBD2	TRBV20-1	CSARPRLAGSALAKNIQYF	TGCAGTGCTAGGCCCCGACTAGCGGGTTCTGCCCTAGCCAAAAACATTCAGTACTTC
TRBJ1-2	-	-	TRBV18	CASSPSGKVYGYTF	TGTGCCAGCTCACCCTCAGGGAAGGTCTATGGCTACACCTTC
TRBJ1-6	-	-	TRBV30	CAWTIGLGRLINSPLHF	TGTGCCTGGACCATAGGTCTTGGACGGCTTATTAATTCACCCCTCCACTTT
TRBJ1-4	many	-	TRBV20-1	CSARGDGEKLFF	TGCAGTGCTAGGGGGGACGGTGAAAAACTGTTTTTT
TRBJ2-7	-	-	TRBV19	CASSTGLPYEQYF	TGTGCCAGTAGTACGGGACTCCCCTACGAGCAGTACTTC
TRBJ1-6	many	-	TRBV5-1	CATGTSYNSPLHF	TGCGCCACCGGGACCTCTTATAATTCACCCCTCCACTTT
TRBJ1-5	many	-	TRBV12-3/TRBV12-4	CASSLEQYNQPQHF	TGTGCCAGCAGTTTAGAACAGTACAATCAGCCCCAGCATTTT
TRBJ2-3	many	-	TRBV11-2	CASSVLTRGTDTQYF	TGTGCCAGCAGCGTGTTGACGAGGGGCACAGATACGCAGTATTTT
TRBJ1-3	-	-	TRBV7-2	CASSLRGWDTIYF	TGTGCCAGCAGCTTGCGAGGGTGGGACACCATATATTTT
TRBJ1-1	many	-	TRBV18	CASSQSAMNTEAFF	TGTGCCAGCTCACAGTCAGCTATGAACACTGAAGCTTTCTTT
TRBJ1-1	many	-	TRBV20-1	CSATSIAGATEAFF	TGCAGTGCTACATCGATCGCAGGGGCGACTGAAGCTTTCTTT